Listed here are 5 T cell receptor beta chains from one sample, sequenced in a study of shared clonotypes between healthy human individuals. The repertoire was sequenced with immunoSEQ multiplex PCR; TCRdb's copy has only in-frame clones and lacks some. The sample has 760,000 or so clones, 90% to 98% seen once; the top ten hold about 0.25%. Naive-designated CD8 cells lacked CD45RO, were positively enriched for CCR7, and omitted terminally differentiated effector memory CD45RA+ cells. The sequenced material came from naive CD8+ T cells sorted from blood. Receptors originate from a man in his thirties or forties in good health.

The chain couples TRBV21-1 to TRBJ2-5. TRBV21-1 is deemed a pseudogene. The CDR3 consists of 16 residues. The CDR3 DNA follows: TGTGCCAGCAGCAATGCCATTCCGGGACCTCAAGAGACCCAGTACTTC. Its protein is CASSNAIPGPQETQYF.

The chain recombines TRBV7-9 with TRBJ2-1; D may correspond to TRBD1 or TRBD2 (5 bases each). Trimming removed 7 bases at V and 3 bases at J, with 19 bases between. The germline gives CDR1 SEHNR, CDR2 FQNEAQ (reference sequence). The CDR3 is 16 residues long. The CDR3 nucleotides read TGTGCCAGCAAAAGGGCGAGGGACGACAACTACAATGAGCAGTTCTTC. As protein: CASKRARDDNYNEQFF.

V usage is TRBV7-9 and J usage is TRBJ2-3, with 13 bases that match TRBD2. Germline assignment: CDR1 SEHNR and CDR2 FQNEAQ (reference sequence). The CDR3 extends over 16 amino acids. V shed 5 bases and J 4 bases; nucleotides not matched to a gene: 6. The CDR3 reads CASSTTSGRAADTQYF. CDR3 DNA sequence: TGTGCCAGCAGCACAACTAGCGGGAGGGCCGCAGATACGCAGTATTTT.

The chain recombines TRBV19 with TRBJ2-3; TRBD2 agrees at 11 bases. V lost 1 base and J lost 5; bases outside the gene matches: 5. The germline V gene has CDR1 LNHDA and CDR2 SQIVND (reference sequence). The CDR3 covers 16 residues. The CDR3 nucleotides are TGTGCCAGTAGTATAGCCCGAGGACTAGCGGGAGATACGCAGTATTTT. It specifies CASSIARGLAGDTQYF.

On this clone itself: In the same sample, other DNA sequences code for this CDR3. This chain links TRBV7-9 with TRBJ1-4, with a weak D call TRBD1 (5 bases). Germline lookup yields CDR1 SEHNR and CDR2 FQNEAQ (reference sequence). The V end was cut by 3 bases, the J end by 5 bases, with 10 bases between. This CDR3 is built from 14 residues. CDR3 amino acids: CASSFEGTNEKLFF. CDR3 nucleotides: TGTGCCAGCAGCTTCGAAGGGACGAATGAAAAACTGTTTTTT. Using reference TRBV7-9 and TRBJ1-4 for the parts outside the CDR3, the full variable domain is DTGVSQNPRHKITKRGQNVTFRCDPISEHNRLYWYRQTLGQGPEFLTYFQNEAQLEKSRLLSDRFSAERPKGSFSTLEIQRTEQGDSAMYLCASSFEGTNEKLFFGSGTQLSVL.